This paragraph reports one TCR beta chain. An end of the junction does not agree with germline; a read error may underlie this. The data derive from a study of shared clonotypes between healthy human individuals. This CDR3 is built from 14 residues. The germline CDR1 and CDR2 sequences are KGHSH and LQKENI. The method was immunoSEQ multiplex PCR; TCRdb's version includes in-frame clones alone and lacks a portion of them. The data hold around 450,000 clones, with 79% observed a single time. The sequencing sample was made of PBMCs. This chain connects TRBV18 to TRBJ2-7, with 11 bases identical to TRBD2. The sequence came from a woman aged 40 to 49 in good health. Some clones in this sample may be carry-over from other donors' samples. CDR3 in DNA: TGTGCCAGCTCCCCACTAGCGGGAGATTACGAGCAGTACTTC. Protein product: CASSPLAGDYEQYF.